This entry lists 8 T cell receptor beta chains sequenced from one sample in a study of blood T cells in healthy people across ages. Together with a sample-barcoded 5' primer, a J-beta primer mix was included in a second PCR lasting roughly 7 to 11 cycles. TCRdb re-called the 5' RACE reads through MiXCR, storing one row per CDR3 protein. Of 650,000 to 700,000 distinct CDR3 sequences in the sample, roughly half were seen once. The source material was blood. The receptors derive from a woman of 80 years or more in good health.

A single count supports this clonotype. The chain is built from TRBV3-1 and TRBJ2-5, with 10 bases lining up with TRBD2. The germline CDR1 and CDR2 sequences are LGHDT and YNNKEL (reference sequence). The CDR3 spans 15 residues. The V segment lost 1 base and the J segment 11 bases; nucleotides outside the gene matches: 10. CDR3 sequence: CASSQVAGGGSEQYF. The CDR3 DNA sequence: TGTGCCAGCAGCCAAGTAGCGGGGGGAGGTAGTGAGCAGTACTTC.

There are many counts of this clonotype. This chain joins TRBV12-3 or TRBV12-4 and TRBJ1-2, with D possibly being TRBD1 (5 bases). There are 15 residues in the CDR3. V was trimmed by 5 bases and J by 6 bases, leaving 19 bases between them. This CDR3 reads CASSLSGPGPNGYTF. In nucleotides, the CDR3 is TGTGCCAGCAGTCTCTCCGGACCGGGGCCCAATGGCTACACCTTC.

This chain links TRBV6-2 or TRBV6-3 with TRBJ2-1, with TRBD2 matching 8 bases. Looked up from germline, CDR1 is MNHEY and CDR2 is SVGEGT. J was trimmed by 5 bases and V by 3 bases; bases with no gene match: 6. The CDR3 has 15 residues. CDR3 region: CASSYQSGRNNEQFF. The CDR3 DNA follows: TGTGCCAGCAGTTATCAAAGCGGGAGAAACAATGAGCAGTTCTTC.

There are many counts of this clonotype. The chain joins TRBV5-1 to TRBJ2-4; D remains ambiguous. Between the trimmed V and J ends, which lost 7 bases and 0 bases, there was a span of 17 bases. CDR3 size: 16 residues. The V gene's germline CDR1 is SGHRS and CDR2 YFSETQ. DNA for the CDR3: TGCGCCAGCCGAGCCGAGCCCTATTTAGCCAAAAACATTCAGTACTTC. It is translated as CASRAEPYLAKNIQYF.

This chain joins TRBV6-5 and TRBJ2-2, with D perhaps matching TRBD1 (7 bases). The CDR3 spans 18 residues. Germline CDR1 is MNHEY and CDR2 is SVGAGI. V was shortened by 0 bases and J by 6 bases, with 20 bases between the two germline ends. CDR3 in amino acids: CASSYSSTRTGGAGELFF. The CDR3 nucleotides are TGTGCCAGCAGTTACTCGAGTACTAGGACAGGCGGGGCCGGGGAGCTGTTTTTT.

This chain uses TRBV20-1 with TRBJ2-1; TRBD2 agrees at 13 bases. In germline, CDR1 is DFQATT, CDR2 SNEGSKA (reference sequence). The CDR3 spans 17 residues. Trimming took 3 bases from V and 5 from J; bases not matched to a gene: 10. CDR3 in DNA: TGCAGTGCTAGTCGGACTAGCGGGGGAAAATTCGACAATGAGCAGTTCTTC. Its protein is CSASRTSGGKFDNEQFF.

This clonotype came up many times. The chain uses TRBV12-3 or TRBV12-4 and TRBJ1-2; D uncertain. V was cut by 5 bases and J by 4 bases, with 11 bases left in between. The CDR3 has 13 amino acids. CDR3 in amino acids: CASSGSVAYGYTF. In DNA form, the CDR3 reads TGTGCCAGCAGTGGGTCGGTCGCCTATGGCTACACCTTC.

This chain connects TRBV30 to TRBJ2-1; D gene ambiguous. V was pared by 3 bases and J by 2 bases, with 17 bases between. The CDR3 length is 16 residues. The germline CDR1 and CDR2 sequences are GTSNPN and SVGIG (reference sequence). The CDR3 bases are TGTGCCTGGAGCGCGTTTGGAAGTGAGCCCTACAATGAGCAGTTCTTC. Residues: CAWSAFGSEPYNEQFF. Variable domain in full (rest from reference TRBV30 and TRBJ2-1): SQTIHQWPATLVQPVGSPLSLECTVEGTSNPNLYWYRQAAGRGLQLLFYSVGIGQISSEVPQNLSASRPQDRQFILSSKKLLLSDSGFYLCAWSAFGSEPYNEQFFGPGTRLTVL.